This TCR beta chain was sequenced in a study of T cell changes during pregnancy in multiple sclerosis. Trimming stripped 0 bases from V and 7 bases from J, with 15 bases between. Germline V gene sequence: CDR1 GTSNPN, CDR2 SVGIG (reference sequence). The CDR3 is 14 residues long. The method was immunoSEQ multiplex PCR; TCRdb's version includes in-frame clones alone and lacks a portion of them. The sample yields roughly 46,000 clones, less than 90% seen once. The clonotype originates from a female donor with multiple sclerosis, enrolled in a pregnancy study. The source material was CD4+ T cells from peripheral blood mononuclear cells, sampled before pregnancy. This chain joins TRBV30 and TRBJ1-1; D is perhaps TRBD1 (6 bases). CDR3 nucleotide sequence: TGTGCCTGGAGTGTAAAGGACAGAATCAATGAAGCTTTCTTT. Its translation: CAWSVKDRINEAFF.